This T cell receptor beta chain is drawn from a study of chemoradiotherapy in HPV16-positive cancers. At the level of the study: Two HPV16-positive patients' cells yielded candidate HPV-specific clones and common motifs.

Repertoires were generated with immunoSEQ multiplex PCR, while TCRdb's copy carries only in-frame clones and drops some. The sample records 20,000 or so clones, 70% to 90% being singletons. This clone was counted a few times. Its specificity is not known. Study-level points and caveats: HPV-responsive T-cell expansion during chemoradiotherapy was linked to improved recurrence-free survival in HPV16-positive patients.

V shed 3 bases and J shed 5 bases, with 17 bases lying between them. The CDR3 extends over 16 amino acids. Germline V CDR1 and CDR2: SGHRS, YFSETQ. Over chemoradiotherapy, repertoires were sampled more than once. The rearrangement uses TRBV5-1 and TRBJ2-2; D may be TRBD2 (6 bases). This sequence originates from a human donor with HPV-associated anogenital cancer. The sample was blood, taken from a patient who underwent chemoradiotherapy. CDR3 amino acids: CASSSDGRTTTGELFF. CDR3 nucleotides: TGCGCCAGCAGCTCGGACGGACGGACTACAACCGGGGAGCTGTTTTTT.